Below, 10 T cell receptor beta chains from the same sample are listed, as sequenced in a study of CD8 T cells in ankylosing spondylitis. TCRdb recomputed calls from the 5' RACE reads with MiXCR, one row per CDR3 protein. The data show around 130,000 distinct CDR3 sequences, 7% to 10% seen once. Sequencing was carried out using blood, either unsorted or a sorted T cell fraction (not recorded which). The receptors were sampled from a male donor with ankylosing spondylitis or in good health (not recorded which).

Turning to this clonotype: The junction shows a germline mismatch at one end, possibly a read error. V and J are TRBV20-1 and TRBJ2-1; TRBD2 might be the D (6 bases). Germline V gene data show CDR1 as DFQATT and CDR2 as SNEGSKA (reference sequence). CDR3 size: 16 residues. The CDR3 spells CSARSRTSLSYNEHFF. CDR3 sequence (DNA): TGCAGTGCTAGATCCCGAACTAGCTTGTCCTACAATGAGCACTTCTTC.

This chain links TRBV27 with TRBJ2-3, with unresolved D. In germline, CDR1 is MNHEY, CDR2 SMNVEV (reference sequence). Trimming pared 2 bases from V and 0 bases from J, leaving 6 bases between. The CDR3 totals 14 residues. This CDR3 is CASSLLLSTDTQYF. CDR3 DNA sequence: TGTGCCAGCAGTTTACTACTTAGCACAGATACGCAGTATTTT.

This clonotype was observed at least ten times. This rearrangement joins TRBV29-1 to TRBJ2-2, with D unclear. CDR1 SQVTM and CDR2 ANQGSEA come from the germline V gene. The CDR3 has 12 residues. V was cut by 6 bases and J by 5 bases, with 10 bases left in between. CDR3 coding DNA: TGCAGCGTCTCCGTTAGAACCGGGGAGCTGTTTTTT. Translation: CSVSVRTGELFF.

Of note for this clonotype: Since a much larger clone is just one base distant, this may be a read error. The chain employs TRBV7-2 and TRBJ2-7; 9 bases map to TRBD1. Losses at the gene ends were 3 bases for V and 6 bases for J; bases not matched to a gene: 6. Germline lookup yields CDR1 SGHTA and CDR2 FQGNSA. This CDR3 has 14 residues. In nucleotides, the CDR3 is TGTGCCAGCAGCTTGTTAACGGGACAGGGCGAGCAGTACTTC. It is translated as CASSLLTGQGEQYF.

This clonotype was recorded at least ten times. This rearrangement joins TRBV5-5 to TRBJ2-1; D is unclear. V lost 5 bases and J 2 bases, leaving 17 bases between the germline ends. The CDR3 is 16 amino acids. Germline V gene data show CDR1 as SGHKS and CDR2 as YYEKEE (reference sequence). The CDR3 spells CASSYDAESPYNEQFF. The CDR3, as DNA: TGTGCCAGCAGTTACGACGCGGAGAGCCCCTACAATGAGCAGTTCTTC.

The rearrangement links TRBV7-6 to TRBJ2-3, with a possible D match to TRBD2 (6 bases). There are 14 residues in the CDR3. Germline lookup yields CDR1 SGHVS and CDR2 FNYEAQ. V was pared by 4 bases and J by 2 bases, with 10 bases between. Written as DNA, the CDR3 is TGTGCCAGCAGCTCCTCTAGCGTCACAGATACGCAGTATTTT. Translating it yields CASSSSSVTDTQYF.

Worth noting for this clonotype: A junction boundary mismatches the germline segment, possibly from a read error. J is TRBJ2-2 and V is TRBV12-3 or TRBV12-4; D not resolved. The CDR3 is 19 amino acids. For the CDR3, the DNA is TGTGCCAGCTGTTTAGGTGGGGTTCCCTCCCTGATGAACACCGGGGAGCTGTTTTTT. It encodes CASCLGGVPSLMNTGELFF.

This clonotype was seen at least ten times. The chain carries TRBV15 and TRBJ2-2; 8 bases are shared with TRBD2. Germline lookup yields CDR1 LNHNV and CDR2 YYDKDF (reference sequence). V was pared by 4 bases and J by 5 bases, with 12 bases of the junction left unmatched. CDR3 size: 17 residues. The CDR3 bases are TGTGCCACCAGCACTGATCTGCGGGGGGCGCGTACCGGGGAGCTGTTTTTT. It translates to CATSTDLRGARTGELFF.

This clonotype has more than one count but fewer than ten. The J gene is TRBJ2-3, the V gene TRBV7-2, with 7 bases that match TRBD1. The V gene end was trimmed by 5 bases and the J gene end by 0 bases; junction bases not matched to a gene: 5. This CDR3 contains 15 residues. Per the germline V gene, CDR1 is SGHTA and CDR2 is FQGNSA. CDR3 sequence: CASSLPGQSTDTQYF. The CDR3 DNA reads TGTGCCAGCAGCCTTCCGGGACAGAGCACAGATACGCAGTATTTT.

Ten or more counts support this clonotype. The CDR3 nucleotides are TGTGCCAGCAGCCAAGATGCGGGAGGACGCCAAGATACGCAGTATTTT. Amino acid sequence: CASSQDAGGRQDTQYF. This rearrangement joins TRBV3-1 to TRBJ2-3, with 8 bases fitting TRBD2. V lost 0 bases to trimming and J lost 5 bases; unmatched junction nucleotides: 7. Germline lookup yields CDR1 LGHDT and CDR2 YNNKEL (reference sequence). The CDR3 is 16 amino acids.